This is a list of T cell receptor beta chains from one sample in a study of blood T cell repertoires in COVID-19. Some clones are missing from TCRdb's copy, which holds only in-frame ones; the method was immunoSEQ multiplex PCR. The data show approximately 220,000 clones, with around four fifths seen just once and 2% to 3% held by the top ten. Sequenced material: peripheral blood. All receptors derive from a woman aged 40 to 49 with active or convalescent COVID-19. The CDR3 runs from the conserved cysteine through the conserved F or W. The order of the fields is clone size, CDR3 length, V gene, D gene, CDR3 protein. The D gene is left open where the match is weak. Size tells how often a clone was seen (once, few, many) or the class of an expanded clone, and some rows leave it out.

clone_size: -; cdr3_length: 13; v_call: TRBV27; d_call: -; cdr3_aa: CASSQFNTGELFF
clone_size: few; cdr3_length: 15; v_call: TRBV5-4; d_call: TRBD1; cdr3_aa: CASSLGGPTNEKLFF
clone_size: -; cdr3_length: 15; v_call: TRBV3-1/TRBV3-2; d_call: -; cdr3_aa: CASSQGHLSNQPQHF
clone_size: -; cdr3_length: 15; v_call: TRBV27; d_call: TRBD1; cdr3_aa: CASSHGTGAFYGYTF
clone_size: -; cdr3_length: 14; v_call: TRBV11-3; d_call: TRBD1; cdr3_aa: CASSPNRGGEPQHF
clone_size: -; cdr3_length: 15; v_call: TRBV9; d_call: -; cdr3_aa: CASSGGGLAKNIQYF
clone_size: -; cdr3_length: 12; v_call: TRBV11-3; d_call: -; cdr3_aa: CASFDSFYGYTF
clone_size: -; cdr3_length: 14; v_call: TRBV11-2; d_call: -; cdr3_aa: CASSSVGGRDEQFF
clone_size: -; cdr3_length: 12; v_call: TRBV4-3; d_call: -; cdr3_aa: CASSHGDRGYTF
clone_size: -; cdr3_length: 15; v_call: TRBV28; d_call: TRBD2; cdr3_aa: CASSPRLAEYGEQFF
clone_size: -; cdr3_length: 11; v_call: TRBV20-1; d_call: -; cdr3_aa: CSAMRNEKLFF
clone_size: -; cdr3_length: 16; v_call: TRBV18; d_call: -; cdr3_aa: CASSRELRESGYGYTF
clone_size: -; cdr3_length: 13; v_call: TRBV2; d_call: -; cdr3_aa: CASSVSGDYGYTF
clone_size: -; cdr3_length: 14; v_call: TRBV19; d_call: -; cdr3_aa: CASRHMRVDEKLFF
clone_size: -; cdr3_length: 18; v_call: TRBV6-2/TRBV6-3; d_call: -; cdr3_aa: CASSLTTVLTTLNTEAFF
clone_size: once; cdr3_length: 15; v_call: TRBV19; d_call: -; cdr3_aa: CASSRTAATNEKLFF
clone_size: -; cdr3_length: 14; v_call: TRBV6-5; d_call: -; cdr3_aa: CASSYRGNTDTQYF
clone_size: -; cdr3_length: 15; v_call: TRBV6-5; d_call: TRBD2; cdr3_aa: CASSLSSGDADTQYF
clone_size: -; cdr3_length: 16; v_call: TRBV24-1; d_call: TRBD2; cdr3_aa: CATSDAGTSGRKTQYF
clone_size: -; cdr3_length: 15; v_call: TRBV14; d_call: TRBD1; cdr3_aa: CASSPDRGWARGAFF
clone_size: -; cdr3_length: 17; v_call: TRBV27; d_call: TRBD1; cdr3_aa: CASSFTNRGLSVTEAFF
clone_size: -; cdr3_length: 11; v_call: TRBV28; d_call: -; cdr3_aa: CASSSNYGYTF
clone_size: once; cdr3_length: 15; v_call: TRBV5-1; d_call: -; cdr3_aa: CASSSGQSSNYGYTF
clone_size: -; cdr3_length: 13; v_call: TRBV2; d_call: -; cdr3_aa: CASLRGVGTEAFF
clone_size: -; cdr3_length: 14; v_call: TRBV27; d_call: -; cdr3_aa: CASQGSANTGELFF
clone_size: -; cdr3_length: 14; v_call: TRBV28; d_call: -; cdr3_aa: CASSLSGGVQPQHF
clone_size: -; cdr3_length: 14; v_call: TRBV5-5; d_call: -; cdr3_aa: CASSRGGANEKLFF
clone_size: -; cdr3_length: 14; v_call: TRBV6-5; d_call: -; cdr3_aa: CASSREEGNQPQHF
clone_size: -; cdr3_length: 14; v_call: TRBV6-1; d_call: -; cdr3_aa: CASSEGSGGNTIYF
clone_size: -; cdr3_length: 18; v_call: TRBV6-2/TRBV6-3; d_call: -; cdr3_aa: CASSYYRESGLSNQPQHF
clone_size: -; cdr3_length: 15; v_call: TRBV9; d_call: -; cdr3_aa: CASSVAPHSGTEAFF
clone_size: -; cdr3_length: 13; v_call: TRBV5-1; d_call: -; cdr3_aa: CASSSLGPYEQYF
clone_size: many; cdr3_length: 14; v_call: TRBV19; d_call: -; cdr3_aa: CASKGRGFNNEQFF
clone_size: -; cdr3_length: 18; v_call: TRBV9; d_call: TRBD2; cdr3_aa: CASSVPKSGGNPSYEQYF